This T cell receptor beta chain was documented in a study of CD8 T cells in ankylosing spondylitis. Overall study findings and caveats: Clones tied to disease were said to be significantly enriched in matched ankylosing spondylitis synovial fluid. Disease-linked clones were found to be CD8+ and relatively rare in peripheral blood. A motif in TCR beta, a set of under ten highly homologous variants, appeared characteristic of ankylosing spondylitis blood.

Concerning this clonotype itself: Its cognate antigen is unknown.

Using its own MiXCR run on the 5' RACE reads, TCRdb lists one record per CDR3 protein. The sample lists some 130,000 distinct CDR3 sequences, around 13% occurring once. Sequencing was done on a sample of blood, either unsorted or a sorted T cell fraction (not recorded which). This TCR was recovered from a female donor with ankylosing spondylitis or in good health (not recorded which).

This CDR3 reads CSAPSGGASSSEQYF. The CDR3 nucleotides read TGCAGTGCTCCCTCCGGGGGGGCTAGCTCGTCCGAGCAGTACTTC. This rearrangement joins TRBV20-1 to TRBJ2-7, with TRBD2 matching over 8 bases. The junction had 15 bases not matched to a gene; V was cut back by 5 bases and J by 6 bases. CDR1 and CDR2 (germline): DFQATT, SNEGSKA (reference sequence). The CDR3 totals 15 residues.